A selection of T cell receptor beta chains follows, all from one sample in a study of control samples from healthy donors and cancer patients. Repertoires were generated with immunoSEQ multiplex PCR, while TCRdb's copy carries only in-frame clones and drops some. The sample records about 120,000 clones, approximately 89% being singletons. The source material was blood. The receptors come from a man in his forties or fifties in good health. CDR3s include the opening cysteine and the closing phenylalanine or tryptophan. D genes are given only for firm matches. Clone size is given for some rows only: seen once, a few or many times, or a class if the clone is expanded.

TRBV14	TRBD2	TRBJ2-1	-	TGTGCCAGCAGCCAGGTGTCAGGGCGGGGGTCCTACAATGAGCAGTTCTTC	CASSQVSGRGSYNEQFF
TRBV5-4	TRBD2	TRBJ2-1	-	TGTGCCAGCAGCCTAATGGCCGGACTAGAAAAAAATGAGCAGTTCTTC	CASSLMAGLEKNEQFF
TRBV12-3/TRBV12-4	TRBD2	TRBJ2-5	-	TGTGCCAGCACCCCGGGGGGAGAGACCCAGTACTTC	CASTPGGETQYF
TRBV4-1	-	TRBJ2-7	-	TGCGCCAGCAGCCCAGGACCGCTCCCGGGCGAGCAGTACTTC	CASSPGPLPGEQYF
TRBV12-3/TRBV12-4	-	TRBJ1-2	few	TGTGCCAGCAGTTTGGGGGGTTGGGGCTACACCTTC	CASSLGGWGYTF
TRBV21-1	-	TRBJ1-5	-	TGTGCCAGCAGCAAAGGAGTCCACCCCAGCAATCAGCCCCAGCATTTT	CASSKGVHPSNQPQHF
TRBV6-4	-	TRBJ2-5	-	TGTGCCAGCAGTGCTTTAGGGGGAGAGACCCAGTACTTC	CASSALGGETQYF
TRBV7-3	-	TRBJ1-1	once	TGTGCCAGCAGCTTAAATGGGGGCGCAGGCACTGAAGCTTTCTTT	CASSLNGGAGTEAFF
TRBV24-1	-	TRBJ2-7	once	TGTGCCACCAGCTCCACCGGGGACTCCTACGAGCAGTACTTC	CATSSTGDSYEQYF
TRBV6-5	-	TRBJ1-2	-	TGTGCCAGCAGTTACAAATCAGGGTATGGCTACACCTTC	CASSYKSGYGYTF
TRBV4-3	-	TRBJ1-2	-	TGCGCCAGCAGCCAAGAGGGGCAGTTCGGTGGCTACACCTTC	CASSQEGQFGGYTF
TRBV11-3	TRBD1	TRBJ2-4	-	TGTGCCACCTCGACAGGGAATCGAAACATTCAGTACTTC	CATSTGNRNIQYF
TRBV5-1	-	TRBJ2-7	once	TGCGCCAGCCACAAAGGGGACGCGAGCTCCTACGAGCAGTACTTC	CASHKGDASSYEQYF
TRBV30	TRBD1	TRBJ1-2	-	TGTGCCTGGAGTGACAGGGGGCCTGGCGGCTACACCTTC	CAWSDRGPGGYTF
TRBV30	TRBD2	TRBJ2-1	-	TGTGCCTGGAAGGTTGGCGGGGGGTCCTACAATGAGCAGTTCTTC	CAWKVGGGSYNEQFF
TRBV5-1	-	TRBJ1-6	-	TGCGCCAGCAGTTCTTCTGGACAGTATAATTCACCCCTCCACTTT	CASSSSGQYNSPLHF
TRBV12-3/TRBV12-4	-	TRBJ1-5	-	TGTGCCAGCAGTTTCGGGGGGGATCAGCCCCAGCATTTT	CASSFGGDQPQHF
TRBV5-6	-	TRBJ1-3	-	TGTGCCAGCACCCCCTTGACGGCAACCTCTGGAAACACCATATATTTT	CASTPLTATSGNTIYF
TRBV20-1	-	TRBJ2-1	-	TGCAGTGCCCCCCACAATGAGCAGTTCTTC	CSAPHNEQFF
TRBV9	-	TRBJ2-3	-	TGTGCCAGCAGCGTAGGTACAGTCGTGGGGACAGATACGCAGTATTTT	CASSVGTVVGTDTQYF
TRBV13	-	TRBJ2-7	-	TGTGCCAGCAGCCCCCTGTTAACCTACGAGCAGTACTTC	CASSPLLTYEQYF
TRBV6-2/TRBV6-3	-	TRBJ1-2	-	TGTGCCAGCAGTGACGCAGGGTTGGATGGCTACACCTTC	CASSDAGLDGYTF
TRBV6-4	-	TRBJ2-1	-	TGTGCCAGCAGTGACTCGGGCGGATCGGGAATCAATGAGCAGTTCTTC	CASSDSGGSGINEQFF
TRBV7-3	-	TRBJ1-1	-	TGTGCCAGCAGCTTAACAGGTCCTAACACTGAAGCTTTCTTT	CASSLTGPNTEAFF
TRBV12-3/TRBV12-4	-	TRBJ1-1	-	TGTGCCAGCAAGTTGAACACTGAAGCTTTCTTT	CASKLNTEAFF
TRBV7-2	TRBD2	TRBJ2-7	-	TGTGCCAGCAGCTTTAGACAGACTAGCGGGGGGGCCGCCTACGAGCAGTACTTC	CASSFRQTSGGAAYEQYF
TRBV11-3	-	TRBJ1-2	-	TGTGCCAGCAGCCCTGGGGGGGGAGCTAACTATGGCTACACCTTC	CASSPGGGANYGYTF
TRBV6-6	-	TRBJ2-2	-	TGTGCCAGCAGGGCCACAGGGAACACCGGGGAGCTGTTTTTT	CASRATGNTGELFF
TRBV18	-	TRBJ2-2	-	TGTGCCAGCTCACCCAGAGGGGTCGGGGAGCTGTTTTTT	CASSPRGVGELFF
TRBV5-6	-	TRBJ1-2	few	TGTGCCAGCAGGGTAGCTAACTATGGCTACACCTTC	CASRVANYGYTF
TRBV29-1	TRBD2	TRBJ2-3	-	TGCAGCGTTGAACCCCCAGCGGGGGGGCTAGATACGCAGTATTTT	CSVEPPAGGLDTQYF
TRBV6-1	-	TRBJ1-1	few	TGTGCCAGCAGTGACGACAGATACACTGAAGCTTTCTTT	CASSDDRYTEAFF
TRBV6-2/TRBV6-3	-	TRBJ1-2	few	TGTGCCAGCAGTTACTCGATGGCCCGACGGGACTATGGCTACACCTTC	CASSYSMARRDYGYTF
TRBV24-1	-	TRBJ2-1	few	TGTGCCACCAGTGGCACTGCCAAACAGGGGCTAGGCGGGGGTCGATACAATGAGCAGTTCTTC	CATSGTAKQGLGGGRYNEQFF
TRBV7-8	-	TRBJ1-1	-	TGTGCCACCCGGCTGAACACTGAAGCTTTCTTT	CATRLNTEAFF
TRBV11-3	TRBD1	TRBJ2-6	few	TGTGCCAGCAGCTCACAGGGACAGACAAACTCTGGGGCCAACGTCCTGACTTTC	CASSSQGQTNSGANVLTF
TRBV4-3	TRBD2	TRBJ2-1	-	TGCGCCAGCAGCCAAAGGGAGGGACTAGCGGGGGTCAATGAGCAGTTCTTC	CASSQREGLAGVNEQFF
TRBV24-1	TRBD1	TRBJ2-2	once	TGTGCCACCAGCAACAGGGGGCTTTACACCGGGGAGCTGTTTTTT	CATSNRGLYTGELFF
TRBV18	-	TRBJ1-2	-	TGTGCCAGCTCTCCTCGGGGGAGGTATGACTATGGCTACACCTTC	CASSPRGRYDYGYTF
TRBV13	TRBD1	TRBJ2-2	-	TGTGCCAGCAGCTTATTTGGAAGGGGGCGATCCGGGGAGCTGTTTTTT	CASSLFGRGRSGELFF
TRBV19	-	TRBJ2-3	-	TGTGCCAGCTCCCGGGGTGGGGCTAGCACAGATACGCAGTATTTT	CASSRGGASTDTQYF
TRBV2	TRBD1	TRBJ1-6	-	TGTGCCAGCAGTGAGGACAGGCAAGTCTATAATTCACCCCTCCACTTT	CASSEDRQVYNSPLHF
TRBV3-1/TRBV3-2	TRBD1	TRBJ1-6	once	TGTGCCAGCAGCCAAGGGTGGGAACAGGGGTATTCACCCCTCCACTTT	CASSQGWEQGYSPLHF
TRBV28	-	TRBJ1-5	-	TGTGCCAGCAGTTTCACAGGACCGTTTGGCAATCAGCCCCAGCATTTT	CASSFTGPFGNQPQHF
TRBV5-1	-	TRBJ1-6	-	TGCGCCAGCAGCTTGGTGGGCAGCCTGAATAATTCACCCCTCCACTTT	CASSLVGSLNNSPLHF
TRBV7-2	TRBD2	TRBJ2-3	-	TGTGCCAGCAGCTTTACTAGCGGGGGAGTCACAGATACGCAGTATTTT	CASSFTSGGVTDTQYF
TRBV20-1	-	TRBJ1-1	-	TGCAGTGCTAGTGAACTACTGAACACTGAAGCTTTCTTT	CSASELLNTEAFF
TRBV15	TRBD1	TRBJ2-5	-	TGTGCCACCAGCAGGAAAGACAGGGGTGAGACCCAGTACTTC	CATSRKDRGETQYF
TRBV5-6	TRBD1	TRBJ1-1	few	TGTGCCAGCAGCTTTTTTTCCGGGACAGGGGCCACTGAAGCTTTCTTT	CASSFFSGTGATEAFF
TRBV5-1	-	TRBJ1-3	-	TGCGCCAGCAGCCTACAGGGTGTCGTTCCAGGAAACACCATATATTTT	CASSLQGVVPGNTIYF
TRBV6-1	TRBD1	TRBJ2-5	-	TGTGCCAGCAGTGGGGCGAGGACAGGGATGGGAGAGACCCAGTACTTC	CASSGARTGMGETQYF
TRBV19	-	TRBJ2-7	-	TGTGCCAGTAGTATTGAGGGGTCATCCTCCTACGAGCAGTACTTC	CASSIEGSSSYEQYF
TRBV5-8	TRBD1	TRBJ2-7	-	TGTGCCAGCAGCTTGGGACAGGGGGTTAACGAGCAGTACTTC	CASSLGQGVNEQYF
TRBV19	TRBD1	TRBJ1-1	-	TGTGCCAGTAGTGGGGGGGACAGGGTGAGTTCTGAAGCTTTCTTT	CASSGGDRVSSEAFF
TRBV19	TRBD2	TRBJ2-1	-	TGTGCCAGTAGTATGCAGCGGGGTAACAATGAGCAGTTCTTC	CASSMQRGNNEQFF
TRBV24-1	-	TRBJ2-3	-	TGTGCCACCAGTGATTTTTCTAGCACAGATACGCAGTATTTT	CATSDFSSTDTQYF
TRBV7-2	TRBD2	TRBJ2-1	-	TGTGCCAGCAGCTTTACTAGCGGGGGGGCCTATGAGCAGTTCTTC	CASSFTSGGAYEQFF